This T cell receptor (beta chain) is drawn from a study of OX40 agonist ivuxolimab in advanced cancers. Trimming removed 11 bases from V and 3 bases from J, with 13 bases in between. The CDR3 has 12 residues. The V gene's germline CDR1 is MRHNA and CDR2 SNTAGT. Repertoires were generated with immunoSEQ multiplex PCR, while TCRdb's copy carries only in-frame clones and drops some. The sample includes 65,000 to 95,000 clones, around nine tenths of them seen just once. This clonotype was sampled from an adult with an advanced solid tumor such as melanoma, head and neck, liver or kidney cancer. The chain joins TRBV6-4 to TRBJ2-5, with a possible D match to TRBD2 (5 bases). The material was CD4+ or CD8+ T cells sorted from blood, obtained in a trial of the OX40 agonist ivuxolimab. The CDR3 here is CARGDTKETQYF. The CDR3 DNA reads as TGTGCCCGGGGAGACACCAAAGAGACCCAGTACTTC.